This T cell receptor beta chain came from a study of T-cell reconstitution after alpha-beta-depleted transplantation in children. Overall study results and limits: When one year had passed after transplant, most T-cell counts and diversity came from newly produced T cells. It was reported that alpha-beta T cells came from several hundred expanded graft clones (about two months after transplant). Several patients had high TCRbeta diversity at day 60; it came from surviving recipient T cells and thymic progenitors.

A TCRbeta library incorporating unique molecular identifiers was prepared. Using its own MiXCR run on the PCR reads, TCRdb lists one record per CDR3 protein. This table holds roughly 500,000 distinct CDR3 sequences, 10% found once. The germline V gene encodes CDR1 KGHSH and CDR2 LQKENI. This CDR3 spans 13 amino acids. With 1 base removed from V and 4 bases from J, the gap between germline ends came to 5 bases. About this clonotype: The antigen is not known.

The specimen comprised PBMCs, sampled before TCRalphabeta/CD19-depleted stem cell transplant. This chain links TRBV18 with TRBJ2-1; no reliable D call. The source of this sequence is a child under 10 years old with inherited bone marrow failure, due to receive a stem cell transplant. The CDR3 bases are TGTGCCAGCTCACCACTTTCTTACAATGAGCAGTTCTTC. It translates to CASSPLSYNEQFF. Drawing the rest from reference TRBV18 and TRBJ2-1, the complete variable domain is NAGVMQNPRHLVRRRGQEARLRCSPMKGHSHVYWYRQLPEEGLKFMVYLQKENIIDESGMPKERFSAEFPKEGPSILRIQQVVRGDSAAYFCASSPLSYNEQFFGPGTRLTVL.